This TCR beta chain was captured in a study of blood T cell repertoires in COVID-19. Study at large: Researchers got acute and convalescent COVID-19 samples from the United States, Italy and Spain. T cells, B-cell-depleted T cells, or PBMCs provided the cDNA or gDNA that served as material.

The cohort comprised adults aged roughly 18 to 100 years residing in under 25 US areas. Cohort 3 donors counted as recovered after two negative PCRs, clearance, or resolved symptoms. Libraries were prepared by immunoSEQ multiplex PCR; TCRdb keeps only in-frame clonotypes and omits some of them. The top ten hold around 1.7% of the sample, which has 250,000 to 300,000 clones, around 90% seen once. CDR1 and CDR2 (germline): SGHRS, YFSETQ. This CDR3 comprises 16 residues. J gave up 0 bases and V 3 bases, and 7 bases lay outside the gene matches. Sequencing used PBMCs or T cells enriched from blood (not recorded which). This chain connects TRBV5-1 to TRBJ1-1; 8 bases are a match to TRBD1. The source of this sequence is a woman aged 40 to 50 who had recovered from COVID-19. The CDR3 DNA follows: TGCGCCAGCAGCTACGGGACAGGAGTCATGAACACTGAAGCTTTCTTT. It is translated as CASSYGTGVMNTEAFF.